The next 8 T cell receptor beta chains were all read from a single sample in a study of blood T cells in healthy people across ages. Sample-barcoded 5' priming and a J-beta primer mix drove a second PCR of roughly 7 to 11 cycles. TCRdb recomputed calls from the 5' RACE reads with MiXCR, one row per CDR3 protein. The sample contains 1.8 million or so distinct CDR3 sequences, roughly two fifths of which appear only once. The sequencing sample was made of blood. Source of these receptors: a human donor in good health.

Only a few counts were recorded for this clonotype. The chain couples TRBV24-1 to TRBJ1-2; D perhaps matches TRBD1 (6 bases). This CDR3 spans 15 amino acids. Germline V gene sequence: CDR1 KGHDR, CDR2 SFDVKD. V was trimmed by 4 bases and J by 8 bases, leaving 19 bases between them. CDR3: CATSDQDTGIGGYTF. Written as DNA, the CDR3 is TGTGCCACCAGTGACCAGGATACAGGGATAGGGGGCTACACCTTC.

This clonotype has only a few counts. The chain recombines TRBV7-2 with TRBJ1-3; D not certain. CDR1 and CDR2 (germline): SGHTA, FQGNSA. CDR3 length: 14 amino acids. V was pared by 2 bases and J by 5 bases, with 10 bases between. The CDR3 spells CASSLNRARNTIYF. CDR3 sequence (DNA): TGTGCCAGCAGCTTAAATAGGGCGAGAAACACCATATATTTT.

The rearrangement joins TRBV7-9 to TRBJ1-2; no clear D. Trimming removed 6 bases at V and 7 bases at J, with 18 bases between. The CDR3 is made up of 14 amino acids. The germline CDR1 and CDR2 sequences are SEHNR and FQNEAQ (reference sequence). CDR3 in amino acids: CASRTPDGIGGYTF. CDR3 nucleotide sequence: TGTGCCAGCAGGACCCCTGATGGGATCGGTGGCTACACCTTC.

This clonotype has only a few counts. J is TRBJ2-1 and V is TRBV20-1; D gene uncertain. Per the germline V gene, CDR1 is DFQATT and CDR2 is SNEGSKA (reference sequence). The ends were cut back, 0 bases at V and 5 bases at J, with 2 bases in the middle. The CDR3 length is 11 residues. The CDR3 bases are TGCAGTGCTAGAGACGACAATGAGCAGTTCTTC. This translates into CSARDDNEQFF.

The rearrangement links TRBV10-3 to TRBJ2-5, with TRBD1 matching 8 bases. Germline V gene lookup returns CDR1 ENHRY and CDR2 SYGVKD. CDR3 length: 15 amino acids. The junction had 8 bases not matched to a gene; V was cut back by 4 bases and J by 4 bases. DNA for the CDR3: TGTGCCATCAGTGCTGGGGGGCAGGGGGCAGAGACCCAGTACTTC. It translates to CAISAGGQGAETQYF.

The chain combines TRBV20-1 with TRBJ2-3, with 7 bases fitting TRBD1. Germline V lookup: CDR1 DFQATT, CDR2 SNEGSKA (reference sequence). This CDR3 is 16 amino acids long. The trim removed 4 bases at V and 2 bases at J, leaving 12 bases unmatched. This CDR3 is CSATGVRDRVTDTQYF. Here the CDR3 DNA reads TGCAGTGCTACCGGGGTCAGAGACAGGGTCACAGATACGCAGTATTTT.

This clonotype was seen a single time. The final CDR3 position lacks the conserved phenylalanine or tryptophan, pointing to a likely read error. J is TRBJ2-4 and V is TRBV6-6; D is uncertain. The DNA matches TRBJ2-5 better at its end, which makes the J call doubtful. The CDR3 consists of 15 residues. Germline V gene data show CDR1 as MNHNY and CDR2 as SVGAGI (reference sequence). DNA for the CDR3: TGTGCCAGCAGTTACTCCCCCAACGCACAAGAGACCCAGTACTGC. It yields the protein CASSYSPNAQETQYC.

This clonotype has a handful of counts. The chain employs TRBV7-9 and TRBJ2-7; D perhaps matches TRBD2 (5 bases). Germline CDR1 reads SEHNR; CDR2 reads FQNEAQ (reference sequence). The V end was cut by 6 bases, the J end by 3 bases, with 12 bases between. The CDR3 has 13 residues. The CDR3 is CASSPSEVYEQYF. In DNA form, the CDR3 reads TGTGCCAGCAGTCCCTCGGAGGTCTACGAGCAGTACTTC.